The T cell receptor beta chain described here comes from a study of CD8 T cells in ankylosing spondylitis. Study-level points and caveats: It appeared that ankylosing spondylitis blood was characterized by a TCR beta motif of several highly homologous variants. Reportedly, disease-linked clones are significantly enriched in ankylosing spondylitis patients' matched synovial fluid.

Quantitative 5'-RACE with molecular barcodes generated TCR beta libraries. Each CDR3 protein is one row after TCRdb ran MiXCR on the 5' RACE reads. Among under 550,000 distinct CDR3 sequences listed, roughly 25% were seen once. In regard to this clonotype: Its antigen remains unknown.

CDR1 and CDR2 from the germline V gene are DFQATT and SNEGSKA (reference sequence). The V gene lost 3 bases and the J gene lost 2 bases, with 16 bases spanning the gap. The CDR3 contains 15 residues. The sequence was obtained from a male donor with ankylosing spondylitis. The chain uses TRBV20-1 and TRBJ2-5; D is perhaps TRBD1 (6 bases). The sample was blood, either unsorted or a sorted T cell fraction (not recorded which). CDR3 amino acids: CSARTGVPLQETQYF. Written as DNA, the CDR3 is TGCAGTGCTAGGACAGGCGTCCCTCTACAAGAGACCCAGTACTTC.